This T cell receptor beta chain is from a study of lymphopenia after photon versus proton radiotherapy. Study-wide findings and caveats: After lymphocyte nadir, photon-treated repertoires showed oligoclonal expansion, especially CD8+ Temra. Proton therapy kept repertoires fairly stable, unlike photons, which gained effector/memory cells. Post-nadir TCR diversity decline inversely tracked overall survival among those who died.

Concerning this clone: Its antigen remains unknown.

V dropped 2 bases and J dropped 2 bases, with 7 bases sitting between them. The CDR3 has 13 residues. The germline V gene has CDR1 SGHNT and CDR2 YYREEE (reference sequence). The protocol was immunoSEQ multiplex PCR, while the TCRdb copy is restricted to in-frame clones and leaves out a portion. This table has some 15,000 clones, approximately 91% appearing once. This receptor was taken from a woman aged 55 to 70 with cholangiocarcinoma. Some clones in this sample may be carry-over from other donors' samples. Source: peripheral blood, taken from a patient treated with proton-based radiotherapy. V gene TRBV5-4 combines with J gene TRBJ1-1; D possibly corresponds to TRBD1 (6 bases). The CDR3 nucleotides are TGTGCCAGCAGCTTCAGGGGCAACACTGAAGCTTTCTTT. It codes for CASSFRGNTEAFF.